The 26 T cell receptor beta chains given below trace back to one sample, sequenced in a study of control samples from healthy donors and cancer patients. The repertoire was sequenced with immunoSEQ multiplex PCR; TCRdb's copy has only in-frame clones and lacks some. This table holds 150,000 to 200,000 clones, roughly nine tenths found once. The sequenced material came from blood. All receptors derive from a woman younger than 45 in good health.

V gene TRBV14 combines with J gene TRBJ2-7, with 10 bases lining up with TRBD2. V shed 1 base, J shed 7 bases, and the junction held 7 bases outside the gene matches. The CDR3 length is 15 residues. Germline CDR1 and CDR2: SGHDN and FVKESK. Written as DNA, the CDR3 is TGTGCCAGCAGCCAAGCACTAGCGGGAACGGAGGAGCAGTACTTC. Encoded protein: CASSQALAGTEEQYF.

This rearrangement joins TRBV2 to TRBJ1-2, with D perhaps matching TRBD1 (6 bases). The germline gives CDR1 SNHLY, CDR2 FYNNEI. The CDR3 has 13 amino acids. The germline V and J ends were trimmed by 6 bases and 7 bases, with 15 bases remaining between them. The CDR3 reads CASREDSLGGYTF. CDR3 nucleotide sequence: TGTGCCAGCAGGGAGGACAGTCTCGGTGGCTACACCTTC.

The genes are TRBV27 and TRBJ2-5; D remains unclear. The germline V gene encodes CDR1 MNHEY and CDR2 SMNVEV (reference sequence). The V end lost 3 bases, the J end lost 5 bases, and 10 bases lay between the germline ends. The CDR3 is made up of 13 amino acids. CDR3 amino acids: CASSFILGETQYF. The CDR3 DNA is TGTGCCAGCAGTTTTATTCTGGGCGAGACCCAGTACTTC.

This clone is a singleton in its sample. The chain employs TRBV19 and TRBJ2-1; no definite D call. This CDR3 is 11 amino acids long. CDR1 is LNHDA and CDR2 is SQIVND in the germline V gene (reference sequence). V lost 6 bases to trimming and J lost 15 bases, with 15 bases between them. CDR3 in amino acids: CASSSSLLLFF. Here the CDR3 DNA reads TGTGCCAGTAGCTCCTCCCTCCTTTTGTTCTTC.

This chain links TRBV3-1 (or the pseudogene TRBV3-2) with TRBJ2-3, with 14 bases identical to TRBD2. V was pared by 1 base and J by 8 bases, with 2 bases of the junction left unmatched. The germline gives CDR1 LGHDT, CDR2 YNNKEL (reference sequence). The CDR3 has 15 residues. The CDR3 loop is CASSQGLAGGRTQYF. The CDR3 DNA is TGTGCCAGCAGCCAAGGACTAGCGGGAGGGCGTACGCAGTATTTT.

The rearrangement joins TRBV21-1 to TRBJ2-5; the table's D call, TRBD1, was not checked against the DNA. TRBV21-1 is deemed a pseudogene. CDR3 length: 14 residues. The CDR3 protein is CASSERTGGETQYF. Here the CDR3 DNA reads TGTGCCAGCAGCGAACGGACAGGGGGAGAGACCCAGTACTTC.

The chain joins TRBV27 to TRBJ2-5; 11 nucleotides match TRBD1. J lost 4 bases, V lost 5 bases, and 6 bases had no gene match. This CDR3 has 15 residues. The V gene's germline CDR1 is MNHEY and CDR2 SMNVEV (reference sequence). DNA of the CDR3: TGTGCCAGCAGTCTAAGGACAGGGGGCTTAGAGACCCAGTACTTC. It is translated as CASSLRTGGLETQYF.

The chain recombines TRBV24-1 with TRBJ2-2, with D tentatively TRBD2 (6 bases). The V and J ends lost 7 bases and 3 bases respectively, with 11 bases between them. The CDR3 has 14 amino acids. Germline V gene lookup returns CDR1 KGHDR and CDR2 SFDVKD. The CDR3 region has the DNA TGTGCCACCAGAACTAGCTCCGACACCGGGGAGCTGTTTTTT. Translating gives CATRTSSDTGELFF.

The gene calls are TRBV4-2 and TRBJ2-2; 8 nucleotides line up with TRBD2. Trimming took 0 bases from V and 6 from J; bases not matched to a gene: 9. Germline assignment: CDR1 LGHNA and CDR2 YNFKEQ. The CDR3 loop spans 17 amino acids. Written as DNA, the CDR3 is TGTGCCAGCAGCCAAGACATGGCGGGAGGAATAGCCGGGGAGCTGTTTTTT. It yields the protein CASSQDMAGGIAGELFF.

The chain recombines TRBV28 with TRBJ2-3, with D unclear. CDR1 MDHEN and CDR2 SYDVKM come from the germline V gene. Trimming left V 10 bases short and J 1 base short, with 15 bases between. This CDR3 comprises 14 residues. The CDR3 DNA is TGTGCCACCATAAGGGAAACAGGCACAGATACGCAGTATTTT. Translation: CATIRETGTDTQYF.

The chain links TRBV15 to TRBJ2-3; 7 bases agree with TRBD2. CDR1 is LNHNV and CDR2 is YYDKDF in the germline V gene (reference sequence). With V trimmed by 1 base and J by 1 base, 2 bases remained unmatched. The CDR3 is 15 residues long. This CDR3 is CATSRVGLGTDTQYF. DNA for the CDR3: TGTGCCACCAGCAGAGTTGGACTAGGCACAGATACGCAGTATTTT.

The chain uses TRBV15 and TRBJ2-7; 11 nucleotides match TRBD2. CDR1 and CDR2 (germline): LNHNV, YYDKDF (reference sequence). V shed 7 bases, J shed 2 bases, and the junction held 4 bases outside the gene matches. There are 14 residues in the CDR3. The CDR3: CATKTSGSPYEQYF. CDR3 in DNA: TGTGCCACCAAAACTAGCGGGAGTCCCTACGAGCAGTACTTC.

This rearrangement joins TRBV3-1 (or the pseudogene TRBV3-2) to TRBJ1-2; D is unresolved. CDR1 and CDR2 from the germline V gene are LGHDT and YNNKEL (reference sequence). V gave up 2 bases and J gave up 6 bases, with 10 bases separating them. The CDR3 covers 13 residues. The CDR3 DNA is TGTGCCAGCAGCCAATTTCGGGTCAATGGCTACACCTTC. Its translation is CASSQFRVNGYTF.

The V gene is TRBV3-1 (or the pseudogene TRBV3-2), the J gene TRBJ2-2; 11 bases fit TRBD2. With V trimmed by 5 bases and J by 13 bases, 9 bases remained unmatched. This CDR3 contains 14 residues. From germline, CDR1 is LGHDT and CDR2 YNNKEL (reference sequence). The CDR3 nucleotides read TGTGCCAGCAGCAGCCGGACGGGACTAGCGGCGCTGTTTTTT. Translated: CASSSRTGLAALFF.

The count of this clone is one. This chain connects TRBV25-1 to TRBJ2-3; D gene unclear. In germline, CDR1 is MGHDK, CDR2 SYGVNS. The germline V and J ends were trimmed by 3 bases and 1 base, with 2 bases remaining between them. The CDR3 runs to 12 residues. For the CDR3, the DNA is TGTGCCAGCAGTGAGGGCACAGATACGCAGTATTTT. Translating it yields CASSEGTDTQYF.

The genes are TRBV5-6 and TRBJ1-1; D is ambiguous. In germline, CDR1 is SGHDT, CDR2 YYEEEE. This CDR3 is 12 amino acids long. V dropped 1 base and J dropped 6 bases, with 7 bases sitting between them. CDR3 in amino acids: CASSLFRAEAFF. In nucleotides, the CDR3 is TGTGCCAGCAGCTTGTTCCGGGCTGAAGCTTTCTTT.

The rearrangement uses TRBV12-3 or TRBV12-4 and TRBJ2-5; D is unresolved. Trimming removed 0 bases at V and 5 bases at J, with 4 bases between. The CDR3 loop spans 12 amino acids. In DNA, the CDR3 is TGTGCCAGCAGTTTAGCGCGGGAGACCCAGTACTTC. Translation gives CASSLARETQYF.

The chain is built from TRBV7-2 and TRBJ2-7; perhaps TRBD1 as D (5 bases). CDR1 SGHTA and CDR2 FQGNSA come from the germline V gene. This CDR3 is built from 15 residues. V lost 1 base to trimming and J lost 2 bases, with 12 bases between them. The CDR3 DNA follows: TGTGCCAGCAGCTTAGAGTTTTTGGGGCCCTACGAGCAGTACTTC. Encoded protein: CASSLEFLGPYEQYF.

This rearrangement joins TRBV15 to TRBJ2-7; 10 bases line up with TRBD1. This CDR3 is built from 15 residues. From germline, CDR1 is LNHNV and CDR2 YYDKDF (reference sequence). V was pared by 4 bases and J by 4 bases, with 7 bases of the junction left unmatched. The CDR3: CATSTGTGDVYEQYF. The CDR3 DNA is TGTGCCACCAGCACCGGGACAGGGGATGTGTACGAGCAGTACTTC.

The chain joins TRBV25-1 to TRBJ2-5, with D perhaps matching TRBD2 (5 bases). CDR1 is MGHDK, CDR2 SYGVNS, per germline. The CDR3 runs 15 residues. V was shortened by 6 bases and J by 1 base, with 15 bases between the two germline ends. This CDR3 is CASRDPGGGQETQYF. The CDR3 nucleotides read TGTGCCAGCAGGGACCCTGGCGGAGGCCAAGAGACCCAGTACTTC.

The chain employs TRBV9 and TRBJ2-5; D gene ambiguous. The V end lost 2 bases, the J end lost 5 bases, and 10 bases lay between the germline ends. The germline V gene encodes CDR1 SGDLS and CDR2 YYNGEE. CDR3 length: 13 amino acids. DNA of the CDR3: TGTGCCAGCAGCGTCTCAGGCGCCGAGACCCAGTACTTC. This translates into CASSVSGAETQYF.

V and J are TRBV7-9 and TRBJ1-1; D is unclear. V was shortened by 3 bases and J by 3 bases, with 11 bases between the two germline ends. The CDR3 contains 14 residues. CDR1 is SEHNR and CDR2 is FQNEAQ in the germline V gene (reference sequence). CDR3 sequence: CASSLYLTDTEAFF. The CDR3 DNA reads as TGTGCCAGCAGCTTGTACCTCACCGACACTGAAGCTTTCTTT.

As DNA, the CDR3 is TGTGCCAGCAGACAAGGGGGCGGTGAAGCTTTCTTT. Encoded protein: CASRQGGGEAFF. This rearrangement joins TRBV28 to TRBJ1-1; TRBD1 matches at 7 bases. The germline V gene has CDR1 MDHEN and CDR2 SYDVKM. The trim removed 6 bases at V and 7 bases at J, leaving 5 bases unmatched. CDR3 length equals 12 residues.

In DNA, the CDR3 is TGTGCCAGCAGCTTGCCGGCCCTTTCGGGTGGCTACACCTTC. It yields the protein CASSLPALSGGYTF. The chain joins TRBV5-4 to TRBJ1-2; D is unresolved. Looked up from germline, CDR1 is SGHNT and CDR2 is YYREEE (reference sequence). This CDR3 spans 14 amino acids. V lost 1 base and J 7 bases, leaving 14 bases between the germline ends. Full variable domain (missing parts from reference TRBV5-4 and TRBJ1-2): ETGVTQSPTHLIKTRGQQVTLRCSSQSGHNTVSWYQQALGQGPQFIFQYYREEENGRGNFPPRFSGLQFPNYSSELNVNALELDDSALYLCASSLPALSGGYTFGSGTRLTVV.

CDR3 sequence (DNA): TGTGCCAGCAGCGTAGGATCAGGGGGCCTAGAGACCCAGTACTTC. Amino acids: CASSVGSGGLETQYF. The chain joins TRBV9 to TRBJ2-5; 8 positions match TRBD1. V trimming: 0 bases; J trimming: 4 bases; junction bases outside the gene matches: 5. This CDR3 contains 15 residues. The germline CDR1 and CDR2 sequences are SGDLS and YYNGEE.

This clone was counted once. V usage is TRBV28 and J usage is TRBJ1-1; the D is unclear. Germline CDR1 reads MDHEN; CDR2 reads SYDVKM. Trimming stripped 2 bases from V and 2 bases from J, with 9 bases between. The CDR3 loop spans 14 amino acids. CDR3 coding DNA: TGTGCCAGCAGTTTAGCGGGAGGCAACACTGAAGCTTTCTTT. Its translation is CASSLAGGNTEAFF.